This T cell receptor (beta chain) came from a study of cytomegalovirus exposure and HLA in healthy donors. Whole-study context: From donors who were HLA-typed, an early data release held approximately 84 million unique TCRs. Among the approximately 380 donors who were genotyped, approximately 84% fell in the genetic ancestry cluster that is associated with self-reported Caucasian donors. The study, taken as a whole, reports: Later on, a genetic analysis was performed. It linked a missense variant in DCLRE1C with V- and J-gene trimming of TCR beta.

It was with 60 Vbeta and 13 Jbeta primers that the PCR ran. Produced via immunoSEQ multiplex PCR; TCRdb's table is partial and in-frame only. Here the sample spans approximately 140,000 clones, 75% being singletons. Healthy bone marrow donors made up the donors. Remarks on this clone: Its target is not known.

Sequenced sample: PBMCs. This clonotype originated in a man in his forties or fifties in good health and CMV-seronegative.

The CDR3 reads CASSGQGAGGLFF. The CDR3 DNA reads as TGTGCCAGCAGTGGACAGGGGGCGGGCGGGCTGTTTTTT. The chain couples TRBV25-1 to TRBJ2-2; TRBD1 matches at 10 bases. This CDR3 has 13 residues. V gave up 4 bases and J gave up 13 bases; unmatched junction bases: 6. Germline lookup yields CDR1 MGHDK and CDR2 SYGVNS.